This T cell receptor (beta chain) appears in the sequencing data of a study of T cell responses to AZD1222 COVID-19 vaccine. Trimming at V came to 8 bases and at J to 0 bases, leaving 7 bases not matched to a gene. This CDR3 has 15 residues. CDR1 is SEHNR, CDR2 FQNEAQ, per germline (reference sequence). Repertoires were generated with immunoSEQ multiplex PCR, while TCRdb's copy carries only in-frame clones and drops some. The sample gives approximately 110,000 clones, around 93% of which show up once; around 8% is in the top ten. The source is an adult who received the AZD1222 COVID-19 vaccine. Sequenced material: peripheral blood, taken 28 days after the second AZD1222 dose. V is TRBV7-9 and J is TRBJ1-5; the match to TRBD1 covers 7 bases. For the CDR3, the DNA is TGTGCCAGCGACCCGGGACAGAATAGCAATCAGCCCCAGCATTTT. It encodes CASDPGQNSNQPQHF. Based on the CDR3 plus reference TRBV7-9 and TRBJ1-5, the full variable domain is DTGVSQNPRHKITKRGQNVTFRCDPISEHNRLYWYRQTLGQGPEFLTYFQNEAQLEKSRLLSDRFSAERPKGSFSTLEIQRTEQGDSAMYLCASDPGQNSNQPQHFGDGTRLSIL.